These T cell receptor beta chains were read from a single sample in a study of shared clonotypes between healthy human individuals. The repertoire was sequenced with immunoSEQ multiplex PCR; TCRdb's copy has only in-frame clones and lacks some. The data show just under 350,000 clones, over 70% seen once. Input material: memory CD4+ T cells sorted from blood. The receptors stem from a young man in good health. CDR3s include the opening cysteine and the closing phenylalanine or tryptophan. A D gene is named only where the DNA matches it firmly. Rows may omit the clone size; those that give it use once, few, many or a size class.

V gene,D gene,J gene,clone size,CDR3 protein,CDR3 DNA
TRBV9,TRBD2,TRBJ2-7,few,CASSVSLSGSTTYEQYF,TGTGCCAGCAGCGTATCCCTAAGCGGGAGTACCACCTACGAGCAGTACTTC
TRBV6-1,.,TRBJ2-7,many,CASSGGLSWAYEQYF,TGTGCCAGCAGTGGGGGACTGAGCTGGGCCTACGAGCAGTACTTC
TRBV5-1,.,TRBJ2-3,.,CASSTTATSTDTQYF,TGCGCCAGCAGCACGACAGCCACTAGCACAGATACGCAGTATTTT
TRBV28,.,TRBJ2-1,once,CASTSGYNEQFF,TGTGCCAGCACCTCGGGGTACAATGAGCAGTTCTTC
TRBV5-5,TRBD2,TRBJ2-7,.,CASTQLGGPKGRDEQYF,TGTGCCAGCACCCAGCTGGGGGGACCTAAAGGGAGGGACGAGCAGTACTTC
TRBV30,TRBD1,TRBJ1-3,.,CAHAGDSGNTIYF,TGTGCCCACGCGGGGGACAGTGGAAACACCATATATTTT
TRBV2,.,TRBJ2-7,.,CASSPDRGGSYEQYF,TGTGCCAGCAGCCCCGACAGAGGAGGTAGCTACGAGCAGTACTTC
TRBV29-1,.,TRBJ1-2,.,CSVSIGRYGYTF,TGCAGCGTGAGTATTGGACGATATGGCTACACCTTC
TRBV10-3,.,TRBJ2-3,.,CAISESDTQYF,TGTGCCATCAGTGAGTCGGATACGCAGTATTTT
TRBV14,.,TRBJ1-5,.,CASSAGILSGPQHF,TGTGCCAGCAGCGCCGGGATCCTGTCGGGGCCCCAGCATTTT
TRBV27,.,TRBJ1-1,.,CATRNEQGTEAFF,TGTGCCACCCGCAATGAACAGGGAACTGAAGCTTTCTTT
TRBV7-8,TRBD1,TRBJ2-1,few,CASSAPGQYNEQFF,TGTGCCAGCAGCGCACCGGGACAGTACAATGAGCAGTTCTTC
TRBV4-1,.,TRBJ2-1,.,CASSQGVDNEQFF,TGCGCCAGCAGCCAAGGGGTAGACAATGAGCAGTTCTTC
TRBV29-1,.,TRBJ1-2,few,CSVNRAQGGYTF,TGCAGCGTGAACAGGGCCCAGGGTGGCTACACCTTC
TRBV5-1,.,TRBJ2-3,.,CASSSLVSPDTQYF,TGCGCCAGCAGCTCCCTAGTATCCCCAGATACGCAGTATTTT
TRBV7-2,TRBD1,TRBJ2-2,.,CASSSGTGESYGELFF,TGTGCCAGCAGCTCCGGGACAGGGGAATCGTACGGGGAGCTGTTTTTT
TRBV2,.,TRBJ2-3,.,CASSPTGSGTQYF,TGTGCCAGCAGTCCAACAGGGTCGGGTACGCAGTATTTT
TRBV5-1,TRBD2,TRBJ2-1,.,CASSAASGGSSYNEQFF,TGCGCCAGCAGCGCAGCTAGCGGGGGGAGCTCCTACAATGAGCAGTTCTTC
TRBV4-1,TRBD1,TRBJ2-4,.,CASSQTQGAENIQYF,TGCGCCAGCAGCCAAACACAGGGGGCCGAAAACATTCAGTACTTC
TRBV5-1,TRBD1,TRBJ1-1,.,CASSSSGGRTEAFF,TGCGCCAGCAGCTCGTCAGGGGGTAGAACTGAAGCTTTCTTT
TRBV4-2,.,TRBJ2-1,many,CASSQERTQSYNEQFF,TGTGCCAGCAGCCAAGAACGTACCCAGTCCTACAATGAGCAGTTCTTC
TRBV5-1,.,TRBJ1-4,.,CASSFRGTNEKLFF,TGCGCCAGCAGCTTTCGGGGAACTAATGAAAAACTGTTTTTT